Sequencing of this TCR beta chain was carried out in a study of long-term antiretroviral therapy in people with HIV. Losses at the gene ends were 0 bases for V and 5 bases for J; bases not matched to a gene: 5. The CDR3 is made up of 17 amino acids. The germline V gene encodes CDR1 ENHRY and CDR2 SYGVKD. As concerns this clone: The antigen is undetermined.

Survey level was the resolution at which the v3.0 immunoSEQ assay ran. Researchers set sequencing to target roughly 35,000-55,000 T-cell genomes per sample. Generated by immunoSEQ multiplex PCR, the TCRdb table keeps only in-frame clones and is missing some. Here the sample spans about 17,000 clones, 79% being singletons. Study results and limitations: The data indicate that diversity increased after ART but remained below transplant donor controls. Blood obtained between about 2003 and 2018 may reflect older ART regimens.

V is TRBV10-3 and J is TRBJ2-1, with 12 positions matching TRBD2. This receptor was identified in a man between 25 and 39 years old with HIV. This specimen was unsorted PBMCs, taken at the start of antiretroviral therapy. CDR3 in DNA: TGTGCCATCAGTGAGTCCCTGGGACTAGCGGGTCACAATGAGCAGTTCTTC. Protein: CAISESLGLAGHNEQFF.